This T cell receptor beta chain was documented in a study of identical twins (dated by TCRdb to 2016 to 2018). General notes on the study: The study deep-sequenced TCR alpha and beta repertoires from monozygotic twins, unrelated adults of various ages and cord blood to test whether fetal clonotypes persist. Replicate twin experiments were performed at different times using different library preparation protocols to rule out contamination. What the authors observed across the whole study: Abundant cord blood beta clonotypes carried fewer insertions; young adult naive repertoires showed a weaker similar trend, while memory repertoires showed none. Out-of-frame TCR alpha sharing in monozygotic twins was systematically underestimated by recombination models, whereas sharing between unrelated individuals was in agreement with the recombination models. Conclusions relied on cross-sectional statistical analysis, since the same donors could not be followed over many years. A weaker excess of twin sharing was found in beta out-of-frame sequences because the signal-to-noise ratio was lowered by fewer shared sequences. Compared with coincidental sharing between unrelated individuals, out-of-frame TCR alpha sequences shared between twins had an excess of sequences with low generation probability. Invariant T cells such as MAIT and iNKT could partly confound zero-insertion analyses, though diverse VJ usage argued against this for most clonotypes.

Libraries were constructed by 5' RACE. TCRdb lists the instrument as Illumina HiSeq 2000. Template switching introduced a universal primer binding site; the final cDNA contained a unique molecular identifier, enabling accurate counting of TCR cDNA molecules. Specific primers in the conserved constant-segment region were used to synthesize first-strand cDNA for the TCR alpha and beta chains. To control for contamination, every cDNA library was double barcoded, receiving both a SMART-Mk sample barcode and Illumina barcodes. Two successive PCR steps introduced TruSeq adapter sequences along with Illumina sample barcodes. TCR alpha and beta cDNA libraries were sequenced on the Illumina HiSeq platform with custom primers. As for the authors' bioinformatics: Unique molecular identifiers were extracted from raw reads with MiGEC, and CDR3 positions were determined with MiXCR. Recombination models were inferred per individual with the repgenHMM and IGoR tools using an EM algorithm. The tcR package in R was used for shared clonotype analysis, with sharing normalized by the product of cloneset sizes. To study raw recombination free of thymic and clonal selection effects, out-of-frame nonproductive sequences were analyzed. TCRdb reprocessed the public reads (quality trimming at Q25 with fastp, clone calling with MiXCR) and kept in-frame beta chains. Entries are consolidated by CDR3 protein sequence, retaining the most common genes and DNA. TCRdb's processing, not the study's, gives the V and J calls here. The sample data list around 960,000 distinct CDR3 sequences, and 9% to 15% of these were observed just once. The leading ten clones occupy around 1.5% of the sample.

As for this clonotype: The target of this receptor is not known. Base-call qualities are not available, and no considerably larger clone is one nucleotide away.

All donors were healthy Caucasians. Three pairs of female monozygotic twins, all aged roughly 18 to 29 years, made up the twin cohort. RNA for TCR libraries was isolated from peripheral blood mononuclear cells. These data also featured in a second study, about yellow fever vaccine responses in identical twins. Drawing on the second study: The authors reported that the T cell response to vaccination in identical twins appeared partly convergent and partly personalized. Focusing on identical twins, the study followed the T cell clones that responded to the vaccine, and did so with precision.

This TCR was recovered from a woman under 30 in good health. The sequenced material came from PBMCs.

The CDR3 region reads CASSAQIYEQYF. The DNA sequence follows: TGTGCCAGCAGTGCACAGATCTACGAGCAGTACTTC. The V and J genes are TRBV2 and TRBJ2-7; a confident D gene designation cannot be given. Per the germline V gene, SNHLY is the CDR1 and FYNNEI is the CDR2. The CDR3 starts with the cysteine, ends with the phenylalanine, and has 12 residues. The sequence is cut down to CDR3 DNA, 36 bases in frame from base 1. The V and J ends are trimmed by 4 bases and 3 bases, leaving 7 bases between them. This CDR3, with the reference TRBV2 and TRBJ2-7 proteins standing in past its ends, gives the full variable domain EPEVTQTPSHQVTQMGQEVILRCVPISNHLYFYWYRQILGQKVEFLVSFYNNEISEKSEIFDDQFSVERPDGSNFTLKIRSTKLEDSAMYFCASSAQIYEQYFGPGTRLTVT.